Given below is one T cell receptor beta chain in context. These data originate in a study of blood T cell repertoires in COVID-19. Study summary: Samples of COVID-19 (acute and convalescent) were obtained from the United States, Italy and Spain. PBMCs, B-cell-depleted T cells, or T cells provided the cDNA or gDNA that made up the material.

As handled by the study authors: Estimation of nucleated cell counts was performed using reference gene primer amplification. Generated by immunoSEQ multiplex PCR, the TCRdb table keeps only in-frame clones and is missing some. V, J and clone size were drawn from that table, and D and trimming were deduced from the DNA. The sample holds 200,000 to 250,000 clones, about 85% seen once. The V gene's germline CDR1 is SEHNR and CDR2 FQNEAQ (reference sequence). Trimming removed 4 bases from V and 6 bases from J, with 10 bases in between. The CDR3 extends over 13 amino acids. The clonotype was recovered from a woman aged 18-35 years who had recovered from COVID-19. Sequenced input: peripheral blood. This chain uses TRBV7-9 with TRBJ2-1, with D hard to call. Written as DNA, the CDR3 is TGTGCCAGCAGCTCCACTCTAACCAATGAGCAGTTCTTC. Protein: CASSSTLTNEQFF.